The 20 T cell receptor beta chains presented below share a single source sample, sequenced in a study of CD8 T cell repertoires and HIV-1 epitope variants. Produced via immunoSEQ multiplex PCR; TCRdb's table is partial and in-frame only. The sample carries 80,000 to 95,000 clones, roughly 81% recorded once. The specimen sequenced was uncultured baseline CD8+ T cells from peripheral blood mononuclear cells (PBMCs). All receptors derive from a male donor with HIV.

As DNA, the CDR3 is TGCGCCAGCAGCGGGACAGGGATGGGGGCAGATACGCAGTATTTT. Translating it yields CASSGTGMGADTQYF. The rearrangement uses TRBV5-1 and TRBJ2-3; 9 nucleotides align to TRBD1. V shed 4 bases, J shed 4 bases, and the junction held 7 bases outside the gene matches. This CDR3 region has 15 residues. Germline CDR1 is SGHRS and CDR2 is YFSETQ.

The V call is TRBV6-1, the J call TRBJ2-7, with a tentative D call TRBD2 (7 bases). Germline V lookup: CDR1 MNHNS, CDR2 SASEGT. Trimming took 4 bases from V and 5 from J, leaving 18 bases between them. The CDR3 is 15 amino acids. The CDR3 is CASSGTEGGLDEQYF. CDR3 nucleotide sequence: TGTGCCAGCAGTGGGACCGAGGGGGGGTTAGACGAGCAGTACTTC.

The chain joins TRBV19 to TRBJ1-1, with 7 bases lining up with TRBD1. Trimming took 9 bases from V and 4 from J; bases not matched to a gene: 11. This CDR3 has 14 amino acids. Germline V gene data show CDR1 as LNHDA and CDR2 as SQIVND (reference sequence). The CDR3 nucleotides are TGTGCCAGCGAGGATCAGGGGGGACGCACTGAAGCTTTCTTT. This translates into CASEDQGGRTEAFF.

The chain employs TRBV28 and TRBJ1-3; D uncertain. This CDR3 contains 15 residues. The V gene's germline CDR1 is MDHEN and CDR2 SYDVKM. The V gene lost 2 bases and the J gene lost 3 bases, with 11 bases spanning the gap. The CDR3 DNA reads as TGTGCCAGCAGTTTACGGGAATCGATTGGAAACACCATATATTTT. This encodes CASSLRESIGNTIYF.

There are many counts of this clone. The genes are TRBV29-1 and TRBJ2-7, with 8 bases that match TRBD2. The CDR3 is 12 amino acids. Germline V gene sequence: CDR1 SQVTM, CDR2 ANQGSEA. The V gene end was trimmed by 5 bases and the J gene end by 3 bases; junction bases not matched to a gene: 3. The CDR3 sequence is CSVLSGSYEQYF. DNA for the CDR3: TGCAGCGTTTTGAGCGGGAGCTACGAGCAGTACTTC.

The CDR3 reads CASSSGTGLNEQFF. The DNA for the CDR3 is TGTGCCAGCAGCTCCGGGACAGGGTTGAATGAGCAGTTCTTC. The rearrangement joins TRBV5-4 to TRBJ2-1, with 9 nucleotides matching TRBD1. This CDR3 has 14 amino acids. The ends lost 3 bases at V and 7 bases at J; junction bases unmatched: 5. CDR1 is SGHNT and CDR2 is YYREEE in the germline V gene (reference sequence).

The J gene is TRBJ2-7, the V gene TRBV4-2; no clear D. Germline V gene sequence: CDR1 LGHNA, CDR2 YNFKEQ. Trimming cost V 4 bases and J 7 bases, with 14 bases left between them. The CDR3 runs to 13 residues. CDR3: CASSPTDVGEQYF. Written as DNA, the CDR3 is TGTGCCAGCAGCCCGACGGATGTAGGAGAGCAGTACTTC.

The rearrangement joins TRBV28 to TRBJ2-1; 9 bases are a match to TRBD2. The CDR3 spans 15 residues. V lost 7 bases and J lost 7; bases outside the gene matches: 11. Germline V gene lookup returns CDR1 MDHEN and CDR2 SYDVKM. CDR3 residues: CASIGAQAGGNEQFF. In DNA, the CDR3 is TGTGCCAGCATCGGGGCCCAAGCGGGGGGAAATGAGCAGTTCTTC.

This chain joins TRBV28 and TRBJ2-7; D remains ambiguous. V dropped 3 bases and J dropped 0 bases, with 6 bases sitting between them. In germline, CDR1 is MDHEN, CDR2 SYDVKM. This CDR3 is 13 amino acids long. CDR3 coding DNA: TGTGCCAGCAGTTTGCAGATCTCCTACGAGCAGTACTTC. Amino acids: CASSLQISYEQYF.

This clone showed up just a few times. The chain uses TRBV6-5 and TRBJ1-2; D might be TRBD1 (5 bases). This CDR3 has 12 residues. Deletions cut 9 bases from V and 4 bases from J, with 12 bases between. Looked up from germline, CDR1 is MNHEY and CDR2 is SVGAGI. The CDR3 bases are TGTGCCAGTGGGGCCGCGCCCTATGGCTACACCTTC. This translates into CASGAAPYGYTF.

The chain combines TRBV15 with TRBJ1-1, with no clear D. Trimming took off 0 bases at V and 1 base at J, with 9 bases between the two ends. The CDR3 is 15 amino acids. Looked up from germline, CDR1 is LNHNV and CDR2 is YYDKDF (reference sequence). CDR3 loop: CATSRDNEGNTEAFF. The CDR3 DNA sequence: TGTGCCACCAGCAGAGATAACGAGGGGAACACTGAAGCTTTCTTT.

This clone has just a few counts. The chain couples TRBV19 to TRBJ1-2, with 7 bases fitting TRBD1. This CDR3 contains 14 residues. CDR1 LNHDA and CDR2 SQIVND come from the germline V gene (reference sequence). V was clipped by 4 bases and J by 7 bases; unmatched bases: 9. DNA for the CDR3: TGTGCCAGTAGTACCCCCACAGGGGTCGGTGGCTACACCTTC. Amino acids: CASSTPTGVGGYTF.

The V gene is TRBV28, the J gene TRBJ1-1, with 7 bases matching TRBD1. The CDR3 runs to 15 residues. In germline, CDR1 is MDHEN, CDR2 SYDVKM. J gave up 5 bases and V 8 bases, and 14 bases lay outside the gene matches. The CDR3 spells CASFGQGGLQTEAFF. In nucleotides, the CDR3 is TGTGCCAGCTTCGGGCAGGGGGGACTCCAGACTGAAGCTTTCTTT.

This clone showed up just a few times. This chain connects TRBV5-6 to TRBJ2-7; 9 nucleotides line up with TRBD1. The CDR3 is 13 amino acids. CDR1 and CDR2 from the germline V gene are SGHDT and YYEEEE. Trimming removed 5 bases from V and 2 bases from J; junction bases left unmatched: 2. The DNA for the CDR3 is TGTGCCAGCAGTTGGGACAGGGCCTACGAGCAGTACTTC. Its translation is CASSWDRAYEQYF.

By proportion, this clone is medium-sized. The V call is TRBV30, the J call TRBJ1-2; no definite D call. Trimming shortened V by 0 bases and J by 6 bases, and 11 bases separated the two germline ends. Germline loops: CDR1 GTSNPN, CDR2 SVGIG (reference sequence). This CDR3 has 13 amino acids. The CDR3 region has the DNA TGTGCCTGGAGTGTAGTTGAGAGAAATGGCTACACCTTC. This codes for CAWSVVERNGYTF.

J is TRBJ2-7 and V is TRBV28; the D is unclear. The CDR3 is made up of 12 amino acids. The V gene lost 5 bases and the J gene lost 7 bases, with 12 bases spanning the gap. Germline CDR1 MDHEN, CDR2 SYDVKM. The CDR3 sequence: CASSDRAREQYF. DNA for the CDR3: TGTGCCAGCAGTGATCGGGCGAGGGAGCAGTACTTC.

The chain recombines TRBV27 with TRBJ2-5; 10 bases fit TRBD2. The CDR3 runs to 23 residues. In germline, CDR1 is MNHEY, CDR2 SMNVEV (reference sequence). Trimming removed 7 bases from V and 3 bases from J; junction bases left unmatched: 32. CDR3 amino acids: CASILRGAQLAGARWLGKETQYF. The CDR3, as DNA: TGTGCCAGCATCCTGAGGGGGGCGCAGCTAGCGGGAGCCCGGTGGTTGGGGAAAGAGACCCAGTACTTC.

The rearrangement uses TRBV25-1 and TRBJ2-7; D is undetermined. There are 12 residues in the CDR3. The germline CDR1 and CDR2 sequences are MGHDK and SYGVNS. Trimming took 8 bases from V and 6 from J, leaving 14 bases between them. Here the CDR3 reads CASSFGSSEQYF. The CDR3 bases are TGTGCCAGCTCCTTTGGGTCGAGCGAGCAGTACTTC.

The rearrangement joins TRBV27 to TRBJ2-5; 8 positions agree with TRBD1. The junction had 8 bases not matched to a gene; V was cut back by 5 bases and J by 12 bases. There are 12 residues in the CDR3. The germline gives CDR1 MNHEY, CDR2 SMNVEV (reference sequence). The CDR3 protein is CASSTRWGQEYF. Written as DNA, the CDR3 is TGTGCCAGCAGTACACGATGGGGACAGGAGTACTTC.

The chain joins TRBV7-2 to TRBJ2-5, with TRBD2 matching 16 bases. This CDR3 contains 18 residues. Trimming took 4 bases from V and 4 from J; bases not matched to a gene: 9. Germline values: CDR1 SGHTA, CDR2 FQGNSA. The DNA of the CDR3 is TGTGCCAGCAGCTCAGGGACTAGCGGGGGGGCCGCGGTAGAGACCCAGTACTTC. Translation: CASSSGTSGGAAVETQYF.